Described below is a single T cell receptor (beta chain) sequence and its context. The record originates from a study of blood T cell repertoires in COVID-19. Study at large: Sites across the United States, Italy and Spain contributed samples from acute and convalescent COVID-19. From T cells, B-cell-depleted T cells, or PBMCs came the material, which was cDNA or gDNA.

Germline lookup yields CDR1 MNHEY and CDR2 SMNVEV (reference sequence). This CDR3 is 15 amino acids long. V lost 5 bases to trimming and J lost 5 bases, with 18 bases between them. In the original workflow: The authors estimated nucleated cell counts from reference gene primer amplification. Sequencing was performed with immunoSEQ multiplex PCR; in TCRdb, only in-frame clones are kept and a portion is missing. For V, J and clone size, that table is used; D and trimming come from the DNA. The sample comprises hundreds of thousands of clones, roughly 85% of which are singletons, and 4.5% to 5.5% rests with the top ten.

V and J are TRBV27 and TRBJ1-1, with D tentatively TRBD1 (5 bases). The sample was peripheral blood. This TCR derives from a man aged 50 to 59 with active or convalescent COVID-19. CDR3 residues: CASSLTFRVETEAFF. CDR3 bases: TGTGCCAGCAGTCTAACTTTCAGGGTCGAAACTGAAGCTTTCTTT.